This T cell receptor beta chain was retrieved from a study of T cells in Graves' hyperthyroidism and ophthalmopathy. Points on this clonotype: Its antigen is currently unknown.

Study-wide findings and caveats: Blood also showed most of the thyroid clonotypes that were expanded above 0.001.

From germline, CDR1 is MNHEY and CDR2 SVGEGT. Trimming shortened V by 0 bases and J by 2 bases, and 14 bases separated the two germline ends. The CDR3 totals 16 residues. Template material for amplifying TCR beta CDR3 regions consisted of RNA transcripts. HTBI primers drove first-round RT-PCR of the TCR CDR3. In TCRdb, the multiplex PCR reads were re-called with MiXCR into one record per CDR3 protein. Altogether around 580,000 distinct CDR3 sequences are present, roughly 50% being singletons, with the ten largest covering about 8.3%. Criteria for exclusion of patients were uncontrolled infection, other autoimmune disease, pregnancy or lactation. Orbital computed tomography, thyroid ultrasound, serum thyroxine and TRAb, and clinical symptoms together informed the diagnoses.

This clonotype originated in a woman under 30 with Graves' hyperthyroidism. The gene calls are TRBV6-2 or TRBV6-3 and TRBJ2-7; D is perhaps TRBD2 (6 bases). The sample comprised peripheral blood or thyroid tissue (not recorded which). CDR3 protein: CASSYSTASATYEQYF. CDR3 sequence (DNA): TGTGCCAGCAGTTACTCGACGGCTAGCGCAACCTACGAGCAGTACTTC.